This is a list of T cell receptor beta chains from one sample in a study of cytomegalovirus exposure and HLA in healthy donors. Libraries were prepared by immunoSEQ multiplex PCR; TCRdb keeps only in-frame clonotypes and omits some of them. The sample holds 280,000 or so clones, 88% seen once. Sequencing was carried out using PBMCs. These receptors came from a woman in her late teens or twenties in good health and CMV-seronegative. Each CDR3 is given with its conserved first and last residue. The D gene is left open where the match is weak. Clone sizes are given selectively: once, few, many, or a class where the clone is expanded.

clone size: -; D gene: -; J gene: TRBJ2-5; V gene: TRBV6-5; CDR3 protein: CASSFTNGLTETQYF; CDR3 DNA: TGTGCCAGCAGCTTCACAAATGGGCTTACGGAGACCCAGTACTTC
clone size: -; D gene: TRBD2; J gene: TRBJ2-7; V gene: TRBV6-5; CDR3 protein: CASRGTSASYEQYF; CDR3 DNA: TGTGCCAGCAGGGGGACTAGCGCCTCCTACGAGCAGTACTTC
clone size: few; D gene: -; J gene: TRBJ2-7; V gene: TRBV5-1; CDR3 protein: CASSWTGQGYEQYF; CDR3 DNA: TGCGCCAGCAGCTGGACCGGACAAGGCTACGAGCAGTACTTC
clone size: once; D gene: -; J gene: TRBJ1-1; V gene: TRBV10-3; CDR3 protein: CAISLRGDTNTEAFF; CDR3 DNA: TGTGCCATCAGCTTAAGGGGTGATACGAACACTGAAGCTTTCTTT
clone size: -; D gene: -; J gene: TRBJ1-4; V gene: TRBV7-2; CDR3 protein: CASSRGGTTTNDKLFF; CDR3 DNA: TGTGCCAGCAGCCGAGGTGGTACCACAACTAATGACAAACTGTTTTTT
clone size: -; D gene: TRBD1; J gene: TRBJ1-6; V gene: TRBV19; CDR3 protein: CASSSGTGGNNSPLHF; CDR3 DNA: TGTGCCAGTAGTAGTGGGACAGGGGGCAATAATTCACCCCTCCACTTT
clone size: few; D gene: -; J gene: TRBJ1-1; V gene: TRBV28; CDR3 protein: CASSFGQNTEAFF; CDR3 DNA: TGTGCCAGCAGTTTTGGACAGAACACTGAAGCTTTCTTT
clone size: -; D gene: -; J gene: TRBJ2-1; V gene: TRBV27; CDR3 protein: CASSLGSGFYNEQFF; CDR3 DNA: TGTGCCAGCAGTTTAGGTAGCGGATTCTACAATGAGCAGTTCTTC
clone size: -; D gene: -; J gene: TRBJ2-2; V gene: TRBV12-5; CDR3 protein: CASSGQGGTGELFF; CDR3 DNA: TGTGCTAGTAGCGGGCAGGGGGGAACCGGGGAGCTGTTTTTT
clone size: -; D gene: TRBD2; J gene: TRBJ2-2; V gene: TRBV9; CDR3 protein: CASSVGLAGGLVAGELFF; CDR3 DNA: TGTGCCAGCAGCGTAGGACTAGCGGGAGGGCTAGTCGCCGGGGAGCTGTTTTTT
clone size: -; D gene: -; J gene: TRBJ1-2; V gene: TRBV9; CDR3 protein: CASSGGGGDYGYTF; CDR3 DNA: TGTGCCAGCAGCGGCGGGGGGGGTGACTATGGCTACACCTTC
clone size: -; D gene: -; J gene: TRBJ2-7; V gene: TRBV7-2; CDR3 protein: CASTRESREQYF; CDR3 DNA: TGTGCCAGCACCCGGGAGTCTCGGGAGCAGTACTTC
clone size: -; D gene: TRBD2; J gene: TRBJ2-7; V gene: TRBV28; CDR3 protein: CASSSKLAGGPSLSYEQYF; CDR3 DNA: TGTGCCAGCAGTTCCAAACTAGCGGGAGGACCCTCCCTCTCCTACGAGCAGTACTTC
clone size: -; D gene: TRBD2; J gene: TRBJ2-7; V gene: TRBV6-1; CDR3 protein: CASTPSGTYEQYF; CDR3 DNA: TGTGCCAGCACGCCTAGCGGAACCTACGAGCAGTACTTC
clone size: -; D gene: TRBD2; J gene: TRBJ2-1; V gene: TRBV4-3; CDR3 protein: CASSQESLGLAAYNEQFF; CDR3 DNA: TGCGCCAGCAGCCAAGAATCTTTGGGACTAGCGGCCTACAATGAGCAGTTCTTC
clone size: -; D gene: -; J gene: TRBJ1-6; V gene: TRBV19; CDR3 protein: CASSMVRDSPLHF; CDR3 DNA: TGTGCCAGTAGTATGGTTCGGGATTCACCCCTCCACTTT
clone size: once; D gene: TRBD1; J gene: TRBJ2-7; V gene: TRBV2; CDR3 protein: CASSRYRDRQYF; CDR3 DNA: TGTGCCAGCAGTAGATACAGGGACAGACAGTACTTC
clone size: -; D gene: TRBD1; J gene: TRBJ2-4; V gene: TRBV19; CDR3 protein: CASSLPRQGADIQYF; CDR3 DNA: TGTGCCAGTAGTCTACCCCGACAGGGGGCGGACATTCAGTACTTC
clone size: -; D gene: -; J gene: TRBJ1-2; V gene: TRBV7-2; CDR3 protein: CASSLGEDGGYTF; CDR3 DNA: TGTGCCAGCAGCCTAGGGGAGGATGGTGGCTACACCTTC
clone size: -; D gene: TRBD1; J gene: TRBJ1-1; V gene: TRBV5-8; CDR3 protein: CASSLAVNRGEAFF; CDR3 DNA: TGTGCCAGCAGCTTGGCGGTAAACAGGGGGGAAGCTTTCTTT
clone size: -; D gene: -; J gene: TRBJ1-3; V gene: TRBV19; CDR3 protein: CASTSVQSGNTIYF; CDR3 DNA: TGTGCCAGTACTTCAGTCCAGTCTGGAAACACCATATATTTT
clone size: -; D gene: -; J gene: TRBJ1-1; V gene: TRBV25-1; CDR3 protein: CASSELRDLDGTEAFF; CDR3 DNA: TGTGCCAGCAGCGAATTGCGGGATCTTGACGGGACTGAAGCTTTCTTT
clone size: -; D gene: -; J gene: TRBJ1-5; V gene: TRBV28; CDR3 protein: CASIYRGLNQPQHF; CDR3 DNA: TGTGCCAGTATTTACCGGGGGTTAAATCAGCCCCAGCATTTT
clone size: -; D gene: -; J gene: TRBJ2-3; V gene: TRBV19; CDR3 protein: CASAAQDTQYF; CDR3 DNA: TGTGCCAGCGCCGCCCAGGATACGCAGTATTTT
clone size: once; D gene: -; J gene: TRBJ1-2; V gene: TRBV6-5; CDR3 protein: CASSYSRGNYGYTF; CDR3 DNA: TGTGCCAGCAGTTACTCGCGGGGTAACTATGGCTACACCTTC
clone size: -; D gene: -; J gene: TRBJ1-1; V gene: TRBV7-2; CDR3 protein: CASSLLHTEAFF; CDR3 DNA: TGTGCCAGCAGCCTACTCCACACTGAAGCTTTCTTT
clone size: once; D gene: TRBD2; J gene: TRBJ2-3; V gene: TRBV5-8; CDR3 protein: CASSLAREGQVGDTQYF; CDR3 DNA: TGTGCCAGCAGCTTAGCACGGGAGGGCCAGGTCGGGGATACGCAGTATTTT
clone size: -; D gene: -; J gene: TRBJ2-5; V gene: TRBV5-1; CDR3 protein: CASTPGQGTQYF; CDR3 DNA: TGCGCCAGCACCCCTGGGCAGGGGACCCAGTACTTC
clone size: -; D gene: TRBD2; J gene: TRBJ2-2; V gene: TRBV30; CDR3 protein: CAWSHSGRFGELFF; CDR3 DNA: TGTGCCTGGTCCCATAGCGGGAGGTTCGGGGAGCTGTTTTTT
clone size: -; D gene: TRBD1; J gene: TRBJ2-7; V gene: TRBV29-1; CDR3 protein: CSVRQGSSYEQYF; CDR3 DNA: TGCAGCGTCAGACAGGGAAGCTCCTACGAGCAGTACTTC
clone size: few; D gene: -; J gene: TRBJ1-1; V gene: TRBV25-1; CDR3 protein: CASSVPSGTEAFF; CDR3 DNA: TGTGCCAGCAGTGTTCCTTCGGGGACTGAAGCTTTCTTT
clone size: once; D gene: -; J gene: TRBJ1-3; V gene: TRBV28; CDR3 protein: CASIEAKTGNTIYF; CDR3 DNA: TGTGCCAGCATTGAGGCCAAAACTGGAAACACCATATATTTT
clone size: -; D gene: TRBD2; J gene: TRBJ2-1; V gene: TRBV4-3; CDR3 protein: CASSQPGAGGPHEQFF; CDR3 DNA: TGCGCCAGCAGTCAGCCTGGAGCGGGAGGGCCACATGAGCAGTTCTTC
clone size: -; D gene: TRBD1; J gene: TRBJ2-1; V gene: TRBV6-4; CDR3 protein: CASSESSGTGYNEQFF; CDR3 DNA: TGTGCCAGCAGTGAATCTAGTGGGACAGGTTACAATGAGCAGTTCTTC
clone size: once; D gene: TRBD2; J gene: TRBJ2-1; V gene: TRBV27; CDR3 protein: CASSSLTSGWAPGEQFF; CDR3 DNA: TGTGCCAGCAGTTCTTTAACTAGCGGATGGGCCCCTGGAGAGCAGTTCTTC
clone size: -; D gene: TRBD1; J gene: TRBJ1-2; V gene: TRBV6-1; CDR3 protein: CASSGQGYGGYTF; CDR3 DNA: TGTGCCAGCAGTGGACAGGGATATGGTGGCTACACCTTC
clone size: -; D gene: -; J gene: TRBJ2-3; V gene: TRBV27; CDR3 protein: CASSYSGLSTDTQYF; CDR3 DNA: TGTGCCAGCAGTTATAGCGGTCTAAGCACAGATACGCAGTATTTT
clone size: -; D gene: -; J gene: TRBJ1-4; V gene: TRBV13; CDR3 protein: CASSLGLNEKLFF; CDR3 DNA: TGTGCCAGCAGCTTAGGCCTAAACGAAAAACTGTTTTTT
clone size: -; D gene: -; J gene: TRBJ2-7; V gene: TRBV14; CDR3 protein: CASSQDHGVNYEQYF; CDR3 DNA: TGTGCCAGCAGCCAAGATCACGGAGTCAACTACGAGCAGTACTTC
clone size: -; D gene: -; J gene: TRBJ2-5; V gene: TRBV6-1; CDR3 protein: CASSEQGLNQETQYF; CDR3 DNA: TGTGCCAGCAGTGAGCAGGGTCTTAACCAAGAGACCCAGTACTTC
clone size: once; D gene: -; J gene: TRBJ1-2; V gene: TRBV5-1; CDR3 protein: CASRTWDGGMDGYTF; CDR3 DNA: TGCGCCAGCAGGACCTGGGACGGCGGGATGGATGGCTACACCTTC
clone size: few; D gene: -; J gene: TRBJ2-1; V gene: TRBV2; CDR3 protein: CASFEERQFF; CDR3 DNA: TGTGCCAGCTTCGAGGAACGGCAGTTCTTC
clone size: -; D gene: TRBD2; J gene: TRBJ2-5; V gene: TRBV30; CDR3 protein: CAWASSGRAFETQYF; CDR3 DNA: TGTGCCTGGGCTAGTAGCGGGAGGGCCTTTGAGACCCAGTACTTC
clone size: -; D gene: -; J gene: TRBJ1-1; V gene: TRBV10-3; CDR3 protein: CAISEGRGIEAFF; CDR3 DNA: TGTGCCATCAGTGAGGGCAGGGGAATTGAAGCTTTCTTT
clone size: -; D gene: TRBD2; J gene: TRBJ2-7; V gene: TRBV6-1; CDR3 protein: CASSLGLDSYEQYF; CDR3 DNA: TGTGCCAGCAGTCTAGGACTAGACTCCTACGAGCAGTACTTC
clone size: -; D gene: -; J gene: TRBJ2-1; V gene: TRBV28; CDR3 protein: CASGPRGAGNEQFF; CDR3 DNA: TGTGCCAGCGGTCCCAGGGGAGCGGGGAATGAGCAGTTCTTC
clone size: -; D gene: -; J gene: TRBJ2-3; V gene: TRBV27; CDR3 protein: CASSKGHPGTDTQYF; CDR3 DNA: TGTGCCAGCAGTAAGGGGCATCCGGGCACAGATACGCAGTATTTT